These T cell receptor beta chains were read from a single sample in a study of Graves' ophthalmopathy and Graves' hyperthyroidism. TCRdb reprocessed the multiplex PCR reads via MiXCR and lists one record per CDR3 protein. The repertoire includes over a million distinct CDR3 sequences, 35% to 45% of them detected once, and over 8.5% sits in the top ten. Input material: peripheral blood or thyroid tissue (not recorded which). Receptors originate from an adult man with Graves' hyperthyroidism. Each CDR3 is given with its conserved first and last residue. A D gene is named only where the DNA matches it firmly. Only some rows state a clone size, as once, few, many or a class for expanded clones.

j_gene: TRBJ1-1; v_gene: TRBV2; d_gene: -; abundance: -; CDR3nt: TGTGCCTGCAGTGTTCGCCGCATGAACACTGAAGCTTTCTTT; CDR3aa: CACSVRRMNTEAFF
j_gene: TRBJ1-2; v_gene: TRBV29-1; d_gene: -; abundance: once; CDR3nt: TGCAGCGTGACCCGGGCCGGCTATGGCTACACCTTC; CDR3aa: CSVTRAGYGYTF
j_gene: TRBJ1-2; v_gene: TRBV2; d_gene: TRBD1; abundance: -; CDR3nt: TGTGCCAGCAGCCTTTCGGGACAGGGGAGGAACTATGGCTACACCTTC; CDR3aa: CASSLSGQGRNYGYTF
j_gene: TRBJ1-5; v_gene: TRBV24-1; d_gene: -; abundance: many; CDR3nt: TGTGCCACCAGTGATTCCGGGAGCAATCAGCCCCAGCATTTT; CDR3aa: CATSDSGSNQPQHF
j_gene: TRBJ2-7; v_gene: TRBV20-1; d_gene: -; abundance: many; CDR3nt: TGCAGCGGGAGGGACAGCAACTACGAGCAGTACTTC; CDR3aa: CSGRDSNYEQYF
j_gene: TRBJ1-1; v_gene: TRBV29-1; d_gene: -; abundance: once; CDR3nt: TGCAGCGTTACCAGTCCTGCTACTGAAGCTTTCTTT; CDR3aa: CSVTSPATEAFF
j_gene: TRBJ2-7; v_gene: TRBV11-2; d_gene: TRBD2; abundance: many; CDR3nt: TGTGCCAGCAGCCCTCCGGGACTAGCGGACTACGAGCAGTACTTC; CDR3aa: CASSPPGLADYEQYF
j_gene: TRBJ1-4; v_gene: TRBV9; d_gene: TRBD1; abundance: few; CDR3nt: TGTGCCAGCAGCCCCCAGACAGGGGAATCGGCTGAAAAACTGTTTTTT; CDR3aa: CASSPQTGESAEKLFF
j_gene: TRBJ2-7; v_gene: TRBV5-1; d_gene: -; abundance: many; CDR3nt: TGCGCCAGCAGCTTGGCCGGCAGGAGTAGTGACGAGCAGTACTTC; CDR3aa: CASSLAGRSSDEQYF
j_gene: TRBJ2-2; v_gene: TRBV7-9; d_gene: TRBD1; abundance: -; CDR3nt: TGTGCCAGCAGCCGACAGGGGGAGAACACCGGGGAGCTGTTTTTT; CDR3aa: CASSRQGENTGELFF
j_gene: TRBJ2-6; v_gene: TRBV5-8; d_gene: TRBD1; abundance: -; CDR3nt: TGTGCCAGCAGCTTGGGACAGGGGCCCGGGGCCAACGTCCTGACTTTC; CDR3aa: CASSLGQGPGANVLTF
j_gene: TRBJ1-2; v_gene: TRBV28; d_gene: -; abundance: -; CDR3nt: TGTGCCAGCAGTTACGAAGGTCAGGGACCCTATGGCTACACCTTC; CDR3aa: CASSYEGQGPYGYTF
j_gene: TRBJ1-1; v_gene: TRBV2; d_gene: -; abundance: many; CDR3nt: TGTGCCAGCAGTGAATCCCTGGGGACTGAAGCTTTCTTT; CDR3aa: CASSESLGTEAFF
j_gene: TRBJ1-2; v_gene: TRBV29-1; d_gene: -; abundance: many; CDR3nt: TGCAGCGTTGAAGAAGTCCCGACGGAATATGGCTACACCTTC; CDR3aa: CSVEEVPTEYGYTF
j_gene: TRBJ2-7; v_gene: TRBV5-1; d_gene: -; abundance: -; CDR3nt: TGCGCCAGCAGCTTGGGACAGTACGCGAGGGAGCAGTACTTC; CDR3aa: CASSLGQYAREQYF
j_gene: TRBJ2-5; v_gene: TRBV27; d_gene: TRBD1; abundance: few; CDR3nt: TGTGCCAGCCGGGGGACAGGGGAACAAGAGACCCAGTACTTC; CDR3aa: CASRGTGEQETQYF
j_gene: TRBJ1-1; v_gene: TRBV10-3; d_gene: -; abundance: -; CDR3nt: TGTGCCATCAGTGAAGGCGGGGGATCCACTGAAGCTTTCTTT; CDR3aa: CAISEGGGSTEAFF
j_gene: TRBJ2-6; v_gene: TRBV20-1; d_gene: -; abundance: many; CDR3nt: TGCAGTGCCCGGATAGGGCGGATCTCTGGGGCCAACGTCCTGACTTTC; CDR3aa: CSARIGRISGANVLTF
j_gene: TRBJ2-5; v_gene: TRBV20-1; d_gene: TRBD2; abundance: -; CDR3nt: TGCAGTGCTAGCCTTGAAGCGGTGGGGGGGCAAGAGACCCAGTACTTC; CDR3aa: CSASLEAVGGQETQYF
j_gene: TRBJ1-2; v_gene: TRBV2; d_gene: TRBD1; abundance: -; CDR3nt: TGTGCCAGCGTTGGACAGGCGGGCTATGGCCACACCTTC; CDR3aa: CASVGQAGYGHTF
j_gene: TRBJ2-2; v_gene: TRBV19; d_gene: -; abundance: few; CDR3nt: TGTGCCAGTATTCAACCAGGAGGGCGCTGGACCGGGGAGCTGTTTTTT; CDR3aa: CASIQPGGRWTGELFF
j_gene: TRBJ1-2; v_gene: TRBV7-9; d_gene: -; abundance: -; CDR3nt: TGTGCCAGCAGCCCAACGTTTGGCAGGGCTTCACCAGGAGGGTTTGAGGGAGGCTACACCTTC; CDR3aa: CASSPTFGRASPGGFEGGYTF
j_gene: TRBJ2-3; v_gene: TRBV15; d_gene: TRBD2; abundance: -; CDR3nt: TGTGCCACCAGCAGGATAGCGGGGAGCACAGATACGCAGTATTTT; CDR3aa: CATSRIAGSTDTQYF
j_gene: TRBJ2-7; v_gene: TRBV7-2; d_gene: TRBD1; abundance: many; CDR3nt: TGTGCCAGCAGCTTAGAAGGGGACAGGGCGCCCTACGAGCAGTACTTC; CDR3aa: CASSLEGDRAPYEQYF
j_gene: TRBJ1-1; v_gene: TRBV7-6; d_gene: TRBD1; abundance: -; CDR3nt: TGTGCCAGCAGCTTAGATCACAGGGGCCGGACCACTGAAGCTTTCTTT; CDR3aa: CASSLDHRGRTTEAFF
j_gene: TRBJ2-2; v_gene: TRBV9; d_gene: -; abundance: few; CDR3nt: TGTGCCAGCAGCGTAGCGGACACCTACACCGGGGAGCTGTTTTTT; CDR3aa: CASSVADTYTGELFF
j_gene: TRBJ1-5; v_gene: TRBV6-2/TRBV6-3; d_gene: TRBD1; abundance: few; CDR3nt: TGTGCCAGCAGTCATCACACAGGGGTTAGAAAACCCCAGCATTTT; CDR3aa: CASSHHTGVRKPQHF
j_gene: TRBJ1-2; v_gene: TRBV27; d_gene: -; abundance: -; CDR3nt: TGTGCCAGCAGTTTTGTCAGCTACTATGGCTACACCTTC; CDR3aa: CASSFVSYYGYTF
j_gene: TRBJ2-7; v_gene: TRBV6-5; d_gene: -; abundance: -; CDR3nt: TGTGCCAGCAGCCGATTGACCGGGACGCCAAAGGCACTTTACGAGCAGTACTTC; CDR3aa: CASSRLTGTPKALYEQYF
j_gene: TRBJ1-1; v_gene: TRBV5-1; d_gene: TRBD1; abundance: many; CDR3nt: TGCGCCAGCAGCATAGGACAGGTTTTCATGAACACTGAAGCTTTCTTT; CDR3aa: CASSIGQVFMNTEAFF
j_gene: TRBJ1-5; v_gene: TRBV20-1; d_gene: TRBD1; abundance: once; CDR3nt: TGCAGTGCTAACACCCAGGGGGGAGATCAGCCCCAGCATTTT; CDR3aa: CSANTQGGDQPQHF
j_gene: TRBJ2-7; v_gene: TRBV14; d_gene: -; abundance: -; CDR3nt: TGTGCCAGCAGCCAAGAGAGCCCGGGACTCCCCTACGAGCAGTACTTC; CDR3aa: CASSQESPGLPYEQYF
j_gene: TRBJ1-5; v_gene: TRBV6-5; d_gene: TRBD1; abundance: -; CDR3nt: TGTGCCGCCTCAGGGACAGGAGGGGAGAATCAGCCCCAGCATTTT; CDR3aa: CAASGTGGENQPQHF
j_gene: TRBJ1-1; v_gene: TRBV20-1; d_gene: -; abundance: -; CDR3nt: TGCAGTGCTACGTATACGGGAGGAGGGTCGGCCTTTGACACTGAAGCTTTCTTT; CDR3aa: CSATYTGGGSAFDTEAFF
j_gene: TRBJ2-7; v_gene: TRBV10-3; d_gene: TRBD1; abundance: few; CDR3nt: TGTGCCATCAGTCTTGGGACAGGGGGTTACGAGCAGTACTTC; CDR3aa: CAISLGTGGYEQYF
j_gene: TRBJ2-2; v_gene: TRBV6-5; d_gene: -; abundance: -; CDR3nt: TGTGCCAGCAGTTACTCGATTGTCAATACGAACACCGGGGAGCTGTTTTTT; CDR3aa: CASSYSIVNTNTGELFF
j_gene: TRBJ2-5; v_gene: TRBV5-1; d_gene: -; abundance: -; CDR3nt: TGCGCCAGCAGCTTGAGACAGGTCTTAAGCGCTGAGACCCAGTACTTC; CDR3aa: CASSLRQVLSAETQYF
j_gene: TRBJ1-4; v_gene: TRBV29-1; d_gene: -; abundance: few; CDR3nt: TGCAGCGTTGAAGTTGGGGGTACTAATGAAAAACTGTTTTTT; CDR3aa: CSVEVGGTNEKLFF
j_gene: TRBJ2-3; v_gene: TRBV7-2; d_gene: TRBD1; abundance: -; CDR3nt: TGTGCCACCAGTGGATATGACAGGGTTCGTACAGATACGCAGTATTTT; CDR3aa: CATSGYDRVRTDTQYF
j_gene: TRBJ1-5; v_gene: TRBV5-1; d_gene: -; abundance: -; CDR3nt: TGCGCCAGCAGACCTGCCCCGGGTAGCAATCAGCCCCAGCATTTT; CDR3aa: CASRPAPGSNQPQHF
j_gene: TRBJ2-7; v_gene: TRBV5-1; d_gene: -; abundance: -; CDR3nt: TGCGCCAGCAGCCTCCAGACTGAAACCTACGAGCAGTACTTC; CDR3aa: CASSLQTETYEQYF
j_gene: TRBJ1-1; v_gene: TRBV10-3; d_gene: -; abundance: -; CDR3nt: TGTGCCATCAGACCATCCGTGGGGACTGAAGCTTTCTTT; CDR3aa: CAIRPSVGTEAFF
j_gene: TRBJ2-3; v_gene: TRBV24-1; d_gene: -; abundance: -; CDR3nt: TGTGCCACCAGTGATTTTCGGCTGACGGATACGCAGTATTTT; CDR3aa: CATSDFRLTDTQYF